This T cell receptor beta chain originates from a study of T cell changes during pregnancy in multiple sclerosis (dated by TCRdb to the late 2010s). Study-level background: In women with multiple sclerosis, the researchers looked at how the T cell repertoire shifted as pregnancy progressed.

Libraries were made using the immunoSEQ multiplex PCR assay. The immuneACCESS repertoire file appears here via TCRdb, limited to in-frame rearrangements. These files lack a portion of the clones; in checked studies, under half of the deficit traces to unresolved V genes, and the cause of the others is not known. The sample includes some 100,000 clones, with roughly nine tenths observed a single time. The biggest ten clones account for approximately 1.2% of the sample. The CDR3 runs 13 amino acids, cysteine and phenylalanine included. This entry keeps only the CDR3 DNA: 39 bases, framed from base 1. The germline ends are 9 bases apart after V is trimmed by 0 bases and J by 12 bases. The germline V gene provides CDR1 SGHAT and CDR2 FQNNGV. Details on this clone: Its specific antigen is unknown. Within one base of it there is no much larger clone, and no base qualities were kept.

The sequencing here drew on peripheral blood, taken in the second trimester of pregnancy. Recombination linked TRBV11-2 to TRBJ1-6; TRBD1 is possibly the D segment (5 matching bases). This sequence was found in a female donor with multiple sclerosis, enrolled in a pregnancy study. The CDR3 protein sequence reads: CASSLDPREPLHF. The nucleotide sequence reads TGTGCCAGCAGCTTAGATCCCAGGGAACCCCTCCACTTT. Beyond the CDR3, the reference TRBV11-2 and TRBJ1-6 genes provide the residues; the full variable domain reads: EAGVAQSPRYKIIEKRQSVAFWCNPISGHATLYWYQQILGQGPKLLIQFQNNGVVDDSQLPKDRFSAERLKGVDSTLKIQPAKLEDSAVYLCASSLDPREPLHFGNGTRLTVT.